The 12 T cell receptor beta chains in this list originate from one sample, sequenced in a study of early T cells in non-severe SARS-CoV-2 infection. Each CDR3 protein gets one entry after TCRdb re-called the 5' RACE reads with MiXCR. The repertoire holds approximately 43,000 distinct CDR3 sequences, with approximately 7.1% as singletons. Sequencing was carried out using whole blood. The receptors here all came from an adult who was a healthcare worker with PCR-confirmed SARS-CoV-2 infection or an uninfected control (not recorded which).

This clonotype was counted between two and nine times. The chain recombines TRBV28 with TRBJ1-1, with D hard to call. V was pared by 2 bases and J by 3 bases, with 10 bases between. The CDR3 spans 14 residues. CDR1 is MDHEN, CDR2 SYDVKM, per germline. The CDR3 is CASSLPGDDTEAFF. The CDR3 bases are TGTGCCAGCAGTTTACCGGGAGACGACACTGAAGCTTTCTTT.

In its sample, this clonotype was seen many times. The V and J genes are TRBV7-9 and TRBJ2-5; D not resolved. This CDR3 has 13 residues. The germline V gene has CDR1 SEHNR and CDR2 FQNEAQ (reference sequence). With 4 bases removed from V and 2 bases from J, the gap between germline ends came to 8 bases. CDR3 DNA sequence: TGTGCCAGCAGCTACAACGAGCAAGAGACCCAGTACTTC. It is translated as CASSYNEQETQYF.

This clonotype was recorded at least ten times. This CDR3 reads CASSLMTGDEYF. CDR3 nucleotide sequence: TGTGCCAGCAGCCTGATGACAGGGGACGAGTATTTT. The gene calls are TRBV12-3 or TRBV12-4 and TRBJ2-3; 8 positions match TRBD1. The CDR3 loop spans 12 amino acids. V was clipped by 6 bases and J by 13 bases; unmatched bases: 9.

The V call is TRBV4-1, the J call TRBJ2-5; D gene ambiguous. CDR1 is MGHRA, CDR2 YSYEKL, per germline. The CDR3 spans 13 residues. The V and J ends lost 4 bases and 0 bases respectively, with 6 bases between them. This CDR3 reads CASSLGNQETQYF. Written as DNA, the CDR3 is TGCGCCAGCAGCCTGGGAAACCAAGAGACCCAGTACTTC.

In DNA form, the CDR3 reads TGTGCCAGCCAAGTCGGACAGGGGAACACCGGGGAGCTGTTTTTT. Translation gives CASQVGQGNTGELFF. The chain uses TRBV2 and TRBJ2-2; 8 nucleotides line up with TRBD1. Trimming removed 8 bases from V and 1 base from J; junction bases left unmatched: 6. The CDR3 covers 15 residues. The germline V gene has CDR1 SNHLY and CDR2 FYNNEI. Based on the CDR3 plus reference TRBV2 and TRBJ2-2, the full variable domain is EPEVTQTPSHQVTQMGQEVILRCVPISNHLYFYWYRQILGQKVEFLVSFYNNEISEKSEIFDDQFSVERPDGSNFTLKIRSTKLEDSAMYFCASQVGQGNTGELFFGEGSRLTVL.

The chain uses TRBV5-1 and TRBJ2-1, with 7 bases identical to TRBD2. The J segment lost 8 bases and the V segment lost 1 base, leaving 9 bases of the junction unmatched. The CDR3 has 15 residues. Germline V gene sequence: CDR1 SGHRS, CDR2 YFSETQ. The CDR3 region has the DNA TGCGCCAGCAGCTTGCAGCGGGGCGCCTGGGATGAGCAGTTCTTC. Translating it yields CASSLQRGAWDEQFF.

By frequency in the sample, this clonotype is medium-sized (0.01 to 0.1%). V usage is TRBV28 and J usage is TRBJ2-5, with 8 bases aligning to TRBD1. V lost 5 bases and J lost 5; bases outside the gene matches: 7. The germline CDR1 and CDR2 sequences are MDHEN and SYDVKM. The length of the CDR3 is 14 residues. In DNA form, the CDR3 reads TGTGCCAGCAGTAAAACTACAGGGGGGGAGACCCAGTACTTC. It codes for CASSKTTGGETQYF.

There are many counts of this clonotype. This rearrangement joins TRBV7-8 to TRBJ2-2; 7 bases are a match to TRBD1. V lost 1 base and J lost 8; bases outside the gene matches: 4. The germline CDR1 and CDR2 sequences are SGHVS and FQNEAQ. This CDR3 is 14 amino acids long. The DNA for the CDR3 is TGTGCCAGCAGCTTAGGAAACAGGGGTGGGGAGCTGTTTTTT. This gives the protein CASSLGNRGGELFF.

This clonotype has at least ten counts. The CDR3 is CASSLGVQTNSPLHF. DNA for the CDR3: TGTGCCAGCAGCTTGGGCGTGCAGACAAATTCACCCCTCCACTTT. The genes are TRBV5-5 and TRBJ1-6; no definite D call. V was pared by 0 bases and J by 7 bases, with 11 bases between. Germline V CDR1 and CDR2: SGHKS, YYEKEE (reference sequence). The CDR3 loop spans 15 amino acids.

This clonotype was counted ten times or more. The chain has TRBV30 and TRBJ2-3, with D perhaps given as TRBD1 or TRBD2 (5 bases each). Trimming pared 4 bases from V and 0 bases from J, leaving 14 bases between. CDR1 and CDR2 (germline): GTSNPN, SVGIG (reference sequence). The length of the CDR3 is 15 residues. The CDR3 here is CAWTTARTSTDTQYF. The CDR3 coding sequence is TGTGCCTGGACGACAGCCCGGACTAGCACAGATACGCAGTATTTT.

Only a few counts were recorded for this clonotype. The J gene is TRBJ1-6, the V gene TRBV5-1; the match to TRBD1 covers 9 bases. Unmatched junction bases numbered 9, after V lost 0 bases and J lost 11 bases. The CDR3 is made up of 16 amino acids. Germline V gene lookup returns CDR1 SGHRS and CDR2 YFSETQ. As DNA, the CDR3 is TGCGCCAGCAGCTTGGGAGGGACAGGGTCAATGACACCCCTCCACTTT. Translation: CASSLGGTGSMTPLHF.

The table lists this clonotype with many counts. The V and J genes are TRBV19 and TRBJ2-3; 10 bases are a match to TRBD2. V shed 5 bases and J 0 bases; nucleotides not matched to a gene: 8. This CDR3 contains 17 residues. CDR1 and CDR2 from the germline V gene are LNHDA and SQIVND (reference sequence). CDR3 in amino acids: CASSSILAGFSTDTQYF. The CDR3 nucleotides are TGTGCCAGTAGTTCTATACTAGCGGGGTTTAGCACAGATACGCAGTATTTT. The full variable domain, completed using reference TRBV19 and TRBJ2-3, is DGGITQSPKYLFRKEGQNVTLSCEQNLNHDAMYWYRQDPGQGLRLIYYSQIVNDFQKGDIAEGYSVSREKKESFPLTVTSAQKNPTAFYLCASSSILAGFSTDTQYFGPGTRLTVL.